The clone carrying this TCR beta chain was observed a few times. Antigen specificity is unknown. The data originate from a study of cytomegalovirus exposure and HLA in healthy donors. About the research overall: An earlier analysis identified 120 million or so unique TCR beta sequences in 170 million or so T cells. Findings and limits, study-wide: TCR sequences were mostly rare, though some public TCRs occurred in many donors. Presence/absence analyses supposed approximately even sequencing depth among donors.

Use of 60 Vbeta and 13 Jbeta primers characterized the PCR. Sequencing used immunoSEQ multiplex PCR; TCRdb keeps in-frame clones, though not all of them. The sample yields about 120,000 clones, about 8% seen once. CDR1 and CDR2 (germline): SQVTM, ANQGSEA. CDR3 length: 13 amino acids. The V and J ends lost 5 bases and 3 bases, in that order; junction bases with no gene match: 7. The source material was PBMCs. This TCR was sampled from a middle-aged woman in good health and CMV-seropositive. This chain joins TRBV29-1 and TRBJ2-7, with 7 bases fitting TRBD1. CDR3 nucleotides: TGCAGCGTTTCGACAGGGCAAGACTACGAGCAGTACTTC. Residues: CSVSTGQDYEQYF.